The present T cell receptor (beta chain) was sequenced within a study of blood T cells in healthy people across ages. This clonotype was seen a handful of times. Then a second PCR, running roughly 7 to 11 cycles, was carried out with a sample-barcoded 5' primer and a J-beta primer mix. TCRdb fed the 5' RACE reads into MiXCR, producing one record per CDR3 protein. The sample lists approximately 490,000 distinct CDR3 sequences, 24% occurring once. The CDR3 runs to 14 residues. Germline-derived CDR1 and CDR2 are LGHDT and YNNKEL (reference sequence). Trimming cost V 1 base and J 0 bases, with 4 bases left between them. Every donor gave 7.5 to 10 milliliters of peripheral blood. Each sample gave at least 6.5 million isolated PBMCs. These data also formed part of another study, on T cells of mothers and their children.

Sequencing used blood. The origin of this receptor is a boy between 10 and 17 years old in good health. V is TRBV3-1 and J is TRBJ1-3; D remains unclear. In nucleotides, the CDR3 is TGTGCCAGCAGCCAAGGACTCTCTGGAAACACCATATATTTT. Encoded protein: CASSQGLSGNTIYF.